One T cell receptor beta chain is described in this entry. The antigen is undetermined. Profiling relied on immunoSEQ multiplex PCR, and the TCRdb table lists in-frame clones only, not all of them. The sample holds 64,000 or so clones, 75% to 80% seen once. This sample was taken from a study of memory CD4+ T cells and cytomegalovirus serostatus. Study-wide findings and caveats: Of 150 to 200 reported CMV TCRbeta sequences, about 67 were found in memory CD4+ repertoires.

The sort gate was single viable CD3+CD4+CD8-CD45RO+ cells for memory CD4+ T cells. CD4+ T cells were isolated by positive magnetic selection. The CDR3 loop spans 13 amino acids. With 7 bases clipped from V and 6 bases from J, the junction kept 8 bases outside the gene matches. Germline V gene lookup returns CDR1 MNHNY and CDR2 SVGAGI (reference sequence). This sequence originates from an adult in good health and CMV-seronegative. The genes are TRBV6-6 and TRBJ2-7, with 8 bases matching TRBD1. Sequencing used memory CD4+ T cells from blood. Here the CDR3 reads CASTRTGSGEQYF. CDR3 coding DNA: TGTGCCAGCACGCGGACAGGGTCGGGCGAGCAGTACTTC.